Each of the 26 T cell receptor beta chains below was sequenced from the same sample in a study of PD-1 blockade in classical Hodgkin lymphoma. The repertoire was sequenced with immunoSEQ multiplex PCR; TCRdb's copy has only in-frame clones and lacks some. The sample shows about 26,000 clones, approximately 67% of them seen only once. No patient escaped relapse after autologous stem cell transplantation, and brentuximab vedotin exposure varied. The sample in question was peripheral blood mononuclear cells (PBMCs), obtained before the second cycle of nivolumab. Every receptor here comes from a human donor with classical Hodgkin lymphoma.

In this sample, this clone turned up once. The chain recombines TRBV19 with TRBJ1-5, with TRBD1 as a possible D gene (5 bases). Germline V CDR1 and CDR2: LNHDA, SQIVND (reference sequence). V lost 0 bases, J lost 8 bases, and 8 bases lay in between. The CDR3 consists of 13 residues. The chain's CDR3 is CASSIEAGKPQHF. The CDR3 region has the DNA TGTGCCAGTAGTATAGAGGCAGGGAAGCCCCAGCATTTT.

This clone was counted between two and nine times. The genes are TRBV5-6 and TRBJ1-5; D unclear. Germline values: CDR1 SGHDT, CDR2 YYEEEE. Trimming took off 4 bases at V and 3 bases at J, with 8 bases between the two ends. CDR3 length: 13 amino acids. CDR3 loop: CASSAGPNQPQHF. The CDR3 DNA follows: TGTGCCAGCAGCGCGGGCCCCAATCAGCCCCAGCATTTT.

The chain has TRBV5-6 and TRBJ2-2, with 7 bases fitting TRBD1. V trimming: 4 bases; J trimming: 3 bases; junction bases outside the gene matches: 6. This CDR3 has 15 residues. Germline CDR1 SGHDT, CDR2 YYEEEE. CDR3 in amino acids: CASSLGQLDTGELFF. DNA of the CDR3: TGTGCCAGCAGCCTGGGACAGCTTGACACCGGGGAGCTGTTTTTT.

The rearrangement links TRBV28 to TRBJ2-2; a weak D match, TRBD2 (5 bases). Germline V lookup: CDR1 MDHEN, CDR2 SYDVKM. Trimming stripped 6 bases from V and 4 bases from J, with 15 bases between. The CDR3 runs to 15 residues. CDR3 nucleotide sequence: TGTGCCAGCAGCCCCCACGGCGCGGGCACCGGGGAGCTGTTTTTT. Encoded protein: CASSPHGAGTGELFF.

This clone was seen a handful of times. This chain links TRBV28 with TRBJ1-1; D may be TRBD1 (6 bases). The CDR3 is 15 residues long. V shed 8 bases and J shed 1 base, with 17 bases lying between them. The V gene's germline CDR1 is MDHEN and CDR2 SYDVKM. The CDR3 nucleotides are TGTGCCAGCCCACCCGAGACAGGCGAGAACACTGAAGCTTTCTTT. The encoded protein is CASPPETGENTEAFF.

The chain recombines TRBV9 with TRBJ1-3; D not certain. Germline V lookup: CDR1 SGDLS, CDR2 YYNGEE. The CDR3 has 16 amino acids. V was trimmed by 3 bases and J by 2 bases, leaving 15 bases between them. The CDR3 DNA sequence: TGTGCCAGCAGCGCATACACAATCGGTGCTGGAAACACCATATATTTT. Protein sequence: CASSAYTIGAGNTIYF.

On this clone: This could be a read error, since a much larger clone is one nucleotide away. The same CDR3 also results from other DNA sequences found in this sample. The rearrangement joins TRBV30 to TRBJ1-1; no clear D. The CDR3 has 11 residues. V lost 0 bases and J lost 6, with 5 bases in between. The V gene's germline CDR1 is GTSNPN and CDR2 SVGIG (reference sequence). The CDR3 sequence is CAWSVLAEAFF. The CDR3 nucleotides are TGTGCCTGGAGTGTGTTGGCTGAAGCTTTCTTT.

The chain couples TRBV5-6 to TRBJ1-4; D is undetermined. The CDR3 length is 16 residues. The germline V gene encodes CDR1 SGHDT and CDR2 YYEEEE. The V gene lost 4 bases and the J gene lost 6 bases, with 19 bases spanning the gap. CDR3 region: CASSIRGLERYEKLFF. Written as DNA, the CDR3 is TGTGCCAGCAGCATCAGAGGCCTCGAGCGTTATGAAAAACTGTTTTTT.

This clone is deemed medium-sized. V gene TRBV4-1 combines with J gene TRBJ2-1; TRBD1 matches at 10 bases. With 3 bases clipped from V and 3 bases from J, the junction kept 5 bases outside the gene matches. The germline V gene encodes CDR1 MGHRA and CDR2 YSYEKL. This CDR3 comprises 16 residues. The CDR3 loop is CASSQPDRGLYNEQFF. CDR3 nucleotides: TGCGCCAGCAGCCAGCCCGACAGGGGGCTCTACAATGAGCAGTTCTTC.

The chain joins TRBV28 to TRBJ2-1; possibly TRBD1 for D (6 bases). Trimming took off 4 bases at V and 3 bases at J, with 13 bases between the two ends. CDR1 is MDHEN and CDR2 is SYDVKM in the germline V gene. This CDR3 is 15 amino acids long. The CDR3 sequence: CASSWGRGLYNEQFF. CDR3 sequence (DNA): TGTGCCAGCAGTTGGGGCAGGGGCCTCTACAATGAGCAGTTCTTC.

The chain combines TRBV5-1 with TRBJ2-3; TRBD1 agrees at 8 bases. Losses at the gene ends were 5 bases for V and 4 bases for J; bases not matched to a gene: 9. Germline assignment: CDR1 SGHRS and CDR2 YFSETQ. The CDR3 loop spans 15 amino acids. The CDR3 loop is CASSFTGQGPDTQYF. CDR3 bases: TGCGCCAGCAGTTTTACTGGACAGGGTCCAGATACGCAGTATTTT.

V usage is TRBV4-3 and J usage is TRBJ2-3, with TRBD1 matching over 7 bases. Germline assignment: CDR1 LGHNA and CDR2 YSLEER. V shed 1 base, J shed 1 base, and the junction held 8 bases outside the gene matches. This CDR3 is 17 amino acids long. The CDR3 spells CASSQGRSGGGTDTQYF. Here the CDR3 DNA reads TGCGCCAGCAGCCAAGGTCGGTCAGGGGGTGGCACAGATACGCAGTATTTT.

The DNA for the CDR3 is TGTGCCAGCAGTGCGGGGACAGGCGGCTCGCAGTACTTC. It encodes CASSAGTGGSQYF. The genes are TRBV6-1 and TRBJ2-5; 8 bases are a match to TRBD1. This CDR3 contains 13 residues. The germline gives CDR1 MNHNS, CDR2 SASEGT. The ends lost 4 bases at V and 11 bases at J; junction bases unmatched: 9.

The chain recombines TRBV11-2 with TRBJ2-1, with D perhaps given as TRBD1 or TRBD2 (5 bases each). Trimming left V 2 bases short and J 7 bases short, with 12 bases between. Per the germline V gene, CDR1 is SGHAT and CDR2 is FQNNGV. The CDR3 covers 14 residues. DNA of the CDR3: TGTGCCAGCAGCTTATGGGGCAGGGAGAATGAGCAGTTCTTC. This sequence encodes CASSLWGRENEQFF. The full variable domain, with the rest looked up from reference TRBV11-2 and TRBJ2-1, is EAGVAQSPRYKIIEKRQSVAFWCNPISGHATLYWYQQILGQGPKLLIQFQNNGVVDDSQLPKDRFSAERLKGVDSTLKIQPAKLEDSAVYLCASSLWGRENEQFFGPGTRLTVL.

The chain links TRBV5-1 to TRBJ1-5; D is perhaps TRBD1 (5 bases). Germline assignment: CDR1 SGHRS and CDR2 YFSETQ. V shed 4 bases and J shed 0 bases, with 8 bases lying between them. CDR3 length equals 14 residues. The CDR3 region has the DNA TGCGCCAGCAGCCCGGACATTAGCAATCAGCCCCAGCATTTT. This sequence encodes CASSPDISNQPQHF.

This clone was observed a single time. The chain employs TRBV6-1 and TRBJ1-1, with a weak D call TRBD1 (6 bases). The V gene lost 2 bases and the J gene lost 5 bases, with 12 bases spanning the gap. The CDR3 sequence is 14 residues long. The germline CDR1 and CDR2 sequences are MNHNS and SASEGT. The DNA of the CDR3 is TGTGCCAGCAGTGAACAGGTCGGACAGACTGAAGCTTTCTTT. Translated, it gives CASSEQVGQTEAFF.

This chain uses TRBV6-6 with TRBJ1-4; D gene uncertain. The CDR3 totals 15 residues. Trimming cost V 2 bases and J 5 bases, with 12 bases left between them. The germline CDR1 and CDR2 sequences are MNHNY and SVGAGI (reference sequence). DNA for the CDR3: TGTGCCAGCAGTTACGGGCCAGTGGCAAATGAAAAACTGTTTTTT. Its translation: CASSYGPVANEKLFF.

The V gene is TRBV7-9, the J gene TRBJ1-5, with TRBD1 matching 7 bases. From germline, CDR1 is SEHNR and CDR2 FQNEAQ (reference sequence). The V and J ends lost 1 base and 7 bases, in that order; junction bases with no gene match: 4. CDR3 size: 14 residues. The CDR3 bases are TGTGCCAGCAGCTTAGAGGGGGCCTGGCAGCCCCAGCATTTT. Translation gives CASSLEGAWQPQHF.

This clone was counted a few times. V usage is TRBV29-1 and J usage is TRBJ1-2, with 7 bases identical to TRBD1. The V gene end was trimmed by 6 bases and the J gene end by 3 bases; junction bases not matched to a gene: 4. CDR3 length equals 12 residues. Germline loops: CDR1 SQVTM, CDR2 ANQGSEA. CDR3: CSVQGGHYGYTF. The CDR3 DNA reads TGCAGCGTCCAGGGGGGCCACTATGGCTACACCTTC.

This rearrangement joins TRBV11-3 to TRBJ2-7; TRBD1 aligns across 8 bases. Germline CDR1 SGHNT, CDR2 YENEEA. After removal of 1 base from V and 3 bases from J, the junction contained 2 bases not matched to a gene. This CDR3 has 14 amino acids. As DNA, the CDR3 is TGTGCCAGCAGCTTAGGCAGGGGGCACTACGAGCAGTACTTC. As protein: CASSLGRGHYEQYF.

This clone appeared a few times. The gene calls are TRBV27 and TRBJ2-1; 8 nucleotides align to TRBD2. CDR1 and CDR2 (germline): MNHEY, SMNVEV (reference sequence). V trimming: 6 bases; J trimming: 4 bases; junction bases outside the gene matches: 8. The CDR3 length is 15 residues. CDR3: CASSSSGIRYNEQFF. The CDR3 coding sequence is TGTGCCAGCAGCAGTAGCGGGATTAGATACAATGAGCAGTTCTTC.

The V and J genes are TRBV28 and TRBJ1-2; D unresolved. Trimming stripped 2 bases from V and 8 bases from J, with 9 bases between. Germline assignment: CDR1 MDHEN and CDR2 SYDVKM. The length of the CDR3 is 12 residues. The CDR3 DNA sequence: TGTGCCAGCAGTTTAAAAGGTTACGGCTACACCTTC. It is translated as CASSLKGYGYTF.

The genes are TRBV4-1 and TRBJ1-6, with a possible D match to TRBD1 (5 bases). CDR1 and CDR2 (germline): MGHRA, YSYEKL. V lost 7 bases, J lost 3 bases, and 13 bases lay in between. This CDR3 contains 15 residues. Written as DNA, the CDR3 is TGCGCCAGCAACGTACAGGCCGTCTATAATTCACCCCTCCACTTT. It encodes CASNVQAVYNSPLHF.

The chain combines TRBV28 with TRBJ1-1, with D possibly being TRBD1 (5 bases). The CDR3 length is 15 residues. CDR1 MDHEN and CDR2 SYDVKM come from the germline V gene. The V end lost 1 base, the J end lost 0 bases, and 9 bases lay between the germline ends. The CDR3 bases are TGTGCCAGCAGTTTATCGGGACGGGTGAACACTGAAGCTTTCTTT. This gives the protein CASSLSGRVNTEAFF.

The CDR3 loop reads CASSYLQGVETEAFF. The CDR3 region has the DNA TGTGCCAGCAGTTACCTACAGGGCGTTGAAACTGAAGCTTTCTTT. The chain employs TRBV6-5 and TRBJ1-1; a weak D match, TRBD1 (6 bases). The CDR3 has 15 amino acids. Deletions cut 2 bases from V and 5 bases from J, with 15 bases between. Germline CDR1 is MNHEY and CDR2 is SVGAGI.

In nucleotides, the CDR3 is TGCAGCGTCGGTTCTGGGGCCAACGTCCTGACTTTC. It encodes CSVGSGANVLTF. V is TRBV29-1 and J is TRBJ2-6; D call uncertain. The V end was cut by 6 bases, the J end by 1 base, with 4 bases between. The germline V gene has CDR1 SQVTM and CDR2 ANQGSEA. The CDR3 has 12 amino acids.